This entry describes one TCR beta chain. Antigen: not known. Using its own MiXCR run on the reads, TCRdb lists one record per CDR3 protein. The profile shows 600,000 to 800,000 distinct CDR3 sequences, about 24% of them singletons. The data belong to a study of T cell repertoires in cytomegalovirus infection. Whole-study context: Public TCR beta signature analysis indicated the presence of both CMV infection and matching HLA type. Whole-study results and caveats: HLA-C-restricted CMV clonotypes gave the most frequent clonotype in two of eight donors. Public TCR beta family frequency separated CMV-and-HLA carriers, including in an independent cohort.

This TCR was recovered from a human donor in good health (CMV status not recorded). Some clones in this sample may be carry-over from other donors' samples. The sequenced sample consisted of CD8+ T cells from PBMCs.

The CDR3 loop reads CASSSPGRATDTQYF. Written as DNA, the CDR3 is TGTGCCAGCAGTTCCCCGGGCAGGGCCACAGATACGCAGTATTTT. The gene calls are TRBV6-6 and TRBJ2-3, with D tentatively TRBD1 (5 bases). This CDR3 spans 15 amino acids. Germline V gene data show CDR1 as MNHNY and CDR2 as SVGAGI (reference sequence). V lost 4 bases to trimming and J lost 2 bases, with 13 bases between them.